The clone carrying this T cell receptor (beta chain) was detected only a few times. This record belongs to a study of T cells after yellow fever vaccination. Germline values: CDR1 MDHEN, CDR2 SYDVKM. Trimming took off 3 bases at V and 2 bases at J, with 11 bases between the two ends. The CDR3 runs to 14 residues. TCRdb re-called the 5' RACE reads through MiXCR, storing one row per CDR3 protein. The sample shows about 400,000 distinct CDR3 sequences, roughly 6.2% of them seen only once. The sequenced sample was PBMCs, obtained 5 days after the yellow fever booster vaccination. The V and J genes are TRBV28 and TRBJ2-7; D gene uncertain. This TCR derives from a man aged 25-40 years who received the YFV17D yellow fever vaccine. As DNA, the CDR3 is TGTGCCAGCAGTTTCCTGGCTCACACCTACGAGCAGTACTTC. Protein sequence: CASSFLAHTYEQYF.